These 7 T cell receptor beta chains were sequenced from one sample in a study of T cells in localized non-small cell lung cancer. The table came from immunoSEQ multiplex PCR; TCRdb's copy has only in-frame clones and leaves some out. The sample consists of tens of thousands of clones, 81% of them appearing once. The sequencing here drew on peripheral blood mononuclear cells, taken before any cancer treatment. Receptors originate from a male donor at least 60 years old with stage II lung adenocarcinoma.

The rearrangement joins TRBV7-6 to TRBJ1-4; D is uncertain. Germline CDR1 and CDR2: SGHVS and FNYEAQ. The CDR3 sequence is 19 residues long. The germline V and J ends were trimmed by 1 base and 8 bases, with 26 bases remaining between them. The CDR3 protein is CASSLGPSKVTERSEKLFF. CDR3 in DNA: TGTGCCAGCAGCTTAGGCCCCTCGAAGGTCACGGAACGGAGCGAAAAACTGTTTTTT.

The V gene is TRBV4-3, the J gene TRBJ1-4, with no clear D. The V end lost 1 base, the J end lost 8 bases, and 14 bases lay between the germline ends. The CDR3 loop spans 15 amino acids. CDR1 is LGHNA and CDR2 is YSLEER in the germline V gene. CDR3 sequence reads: CASSQGGAGSEKLFF. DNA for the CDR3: TGCGCCAGCAGCCAAGGAGGCGCAGGATCAGAAAAACTGTTTTTT.

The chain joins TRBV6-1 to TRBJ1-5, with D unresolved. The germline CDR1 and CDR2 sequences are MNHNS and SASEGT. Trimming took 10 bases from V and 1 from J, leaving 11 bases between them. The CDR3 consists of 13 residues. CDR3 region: CATRGSSNQPQHF. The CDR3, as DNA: TGTGCCACCCGTGGTTCGAGCAATCAGCCCCAGCATTTT.

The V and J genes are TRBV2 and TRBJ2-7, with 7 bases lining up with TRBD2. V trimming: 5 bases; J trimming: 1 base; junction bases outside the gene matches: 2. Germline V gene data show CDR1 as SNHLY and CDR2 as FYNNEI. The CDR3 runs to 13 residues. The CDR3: CASSRGSSYEQYF. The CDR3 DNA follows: TGTGCCAGCAGTCGCGGGAGTTCCTACGAGCAGTACTTC.

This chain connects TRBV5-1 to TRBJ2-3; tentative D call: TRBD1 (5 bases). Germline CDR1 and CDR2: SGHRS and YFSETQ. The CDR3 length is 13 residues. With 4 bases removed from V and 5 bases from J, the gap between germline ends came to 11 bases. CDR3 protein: CASSPGQKDTQYF. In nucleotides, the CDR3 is TGCGCCAGCAGCCCTGGACAAAAAGATACGCAGTATTTT.

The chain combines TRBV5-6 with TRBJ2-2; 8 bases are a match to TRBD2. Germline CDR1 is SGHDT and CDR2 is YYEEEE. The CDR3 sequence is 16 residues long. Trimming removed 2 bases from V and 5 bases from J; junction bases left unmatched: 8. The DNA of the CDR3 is TGTGCCAGCAGCTTCCCAGCGGGAGAGCGGACCGGGGAGCTGTTTTTT. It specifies CASSFPAGERTGELFF.

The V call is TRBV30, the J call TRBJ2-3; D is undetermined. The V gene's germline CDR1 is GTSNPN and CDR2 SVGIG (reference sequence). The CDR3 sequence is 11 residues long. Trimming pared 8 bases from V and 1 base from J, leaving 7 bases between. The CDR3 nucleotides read TGTGCCCTCCGGGGCACAGATACGCAGTATTTT. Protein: CALRGTDTQYF.